This TCR beta chain was sequenced in a study of cytomegalovirus exposure and HLA in healthy donors. This clone appeared once. Its antigen is unknown. Study results and caveats: Relative to equally common others, HLA-associated TCR beta chains showed greater clonal expansion in a later analysis. Within a later analysis, the majority of CMV-associated TCR beta chains appeared HLA-restricted. Later on, an analysis found that several of the most significant clusters appeared to be linked to common viral pathogens, which included parvovirus B19.

The study ran its PCR with 60 Vbeta and 13 Jbeta primers. Only in-frame clones appear in the TCRdb table, and some are missing; sequencing was by immunoSEQ multiplex PCR. The sample contains over 150,000 clones, around four fifths of which appear only once. The CDR3 is made up of 13 amino acids. Germline CDR1 and CDR2: MGHDK and SYGVNS. Trimming pared 4 bases from V and 3 bases from J, leaving 10 bases between. V and J are TRBV25-1 and TRBJ2-7; D might be TRBD2 (6 bases). The clonotype comes from a woman between 45 and 60 years old in good health and CMV-seropositive. Material for sequencing was PBMCs. CDR3 in DNA: TGTGCCAGCAGTGTCCCGGGACTCTACGAGCAGTACTTC. This encodes CASSVPGLYEQYF.